Below, 20 T cell receptor beta chains from the same sample are listed, as sequenced in a study of post-analysis software for immune sequencing data. Findings and caveats of the study: Four or five TRBV segments, including TRBV5-6, TRBV5-1 and TRBV20-1, were more frequent in patients than controls.

What these receptors recognize is not known. Libraries were made from TCR beta cDNA, and they carried unique molecular identifiers. TCRdb called the PCR reads again in MiXCR, with one record for every CDR3 protein. Among hundreds of thousands of distinct CDR3 sequences listed, just under 30% were seen once. The sample comprised blood. The receptors stem from a girl aged 5 to 17 with multiple sclerosis.

This clonotype was recorded many times. The genes are TRBV5-4 and TRBJ2-3, with 11 bases identical to TRBD2. Germline-derived CDR1 and CDR2 are SGHNT and YYREEE (reference sequence). The CDR3 has 16 amino acids. The V and J ends lost 4 bases and 2 bases, in that order; junction bases with no gene match: 6. For the CDR3, the DNA is TGTGCCAGCAGCCCACGGACTAGCGGGTACACAGATACGCAGTATTTT. Encoded protein: CASSPRTSGYTDTQYF.

Only a few counts were recorded for this clonotype. The CDR3 loop reads CASSQGSLEPTDTQYF. Here the CDR3 DNA reads TGTGCCAGCAGCCAAGGATCTCTAGAGCCTACAGATACGCAGTATTTT. V usage is TRBV3-1 and J usage is TRBJ2-3; D not certain. Germline assignment: CDR1 LGHDT and CDR2 YNNKEL (reference sequence). The CDR3 extends over 16 amino acids. Trimming pared 1 base from V and 3 bases from J, leaving 14 bases between.

This clonotype was found once. An end of the junction differs from the germline gene, which may be a read error. CDR3 coding DNA: TGTGCCAGCAGTTTCCTTGGACTAGCGGGAGACACAGGTACGCAGTATTTT. It specifies CASSFLGLAGDTGTQYF. The chain employs TRBV28 and TRBJ2-3, with 13 bases lining up with TRBD2. The CDR3 is 17 residues long. Germline values: CDR1 MDHEN, CDR2 SYDVKM.

This chain uses TRBV20-1 with TRBJ1-4; TRBD1 is a possible D gene (5 bases). V was trimmed by 4 bases and J by 3 bases, leaving 6 bases between them. The germline V gene has CDR1 DFQATT and CDR2 SNEGSKA (reference sequence). This CDR3 spans 12 amino acids. The chain's CDR3 is CSANRPNEKLFF. The DNA for the CDR3 is TGCAGTGCTAACAGGCCTAATGAAAAACTGTTTTTT.

The V and J genes are TRBV5-5 and TRBJ2-4, with 7 bases fitting TRBD2. The J call is uncertain, as TRBJ2-7 better fits the DNA end. Per the germline V gene, CDR1 is SGHKS and CDR2 is YYEKEE (reference sequence). The CDR3 totals 14 residues. The CDR3 bases are TGTGCCAGCAGCACCTACGCGGGAGTTCGCGAGCAGTACTTC. Residues: CASSTYAGVREQYF.

The chain links TRBV10-3 to TRBJ2-2; D is possibly TRBD2 (5 bases). Germline V CDR1 and CDR2: ENHRY, SYGVKD. The CDR3 contains 14 residues. Deletions cut 6 bases from V and 0 bases from J, with 8 bases between. The CDR3 coding sequence is TGTGCCATCAGCGAGCGGCCGAACACCGGGGAGCTGTTTTTT. This sequence encodes CAISERPNTGELFF.

The genes are TRBV29-1 and TRBJ2-2, with TRBD2 identical over 9 bases. Germline assignment: CDR1 SQVTM and CDR2 ANQGSEA. The V gene end was trimmed by 7 bases and the J gene end by 0 bases; junction bases not matched to a gene: 9. This CDR3 comprises 16 residues. The CDR3 is CSGRGIAGANTGELFF. The CDR3 DNA follows: TGCAGCGGAAGGGGGATAGCGGGAGCGAACACCGGGGAGCTGTTTTTT.

There are a few counts of this clonotype. The chain recombines TRBV5-7 with TRBJ2-1, with 10 nucleotides matching TRBD2. TRBV5-7 is designated an ORF whose function remains uncertain. The CDR3 loop spans 17 amino acids. V lost 0 bases, J lost 7 bases, and 10 bases stayed unmatched. The chain's CDR3 is CASSLEPSGSVRNEQFF. CDR3 nucleotide sequence: TGTGCCAGCAGCTTGGAACCTAGCGGGAGTGTCAGGAATGAGCAGTTCTTC.

The chain has TRBV2 and TRBJ2-3; D gene ambiguous. V was shortened by 7 bases and J by 5 bases, with 10 bases between the two germline ends. Germline V CDR1 and CDR2: SNHLY, FYNNEI. The CDR3 runs to 12 residues. CDR3 coding DNA: TGTGCCAGCACCATAGGACGAGATACGCAGTATTTT. This encodes CASTIGRDTQYF.

This clonotype appeared a few times. The chain recombines TRBV5-1 with TRBJ1-2, with no clear D. The V gene lost 2 bases and the J gene lost 6 bases, with 14 bases spanning the gap. The germline V gene encodes CDR1 SGHRS and CDR2 YFSETQ. The CDR3 runs to 14 residues. The DNA for the CDR3 is TGCGCCAGCAGCTTACCCGGGGTCTTGGATGGCTACACCTTC. Its translation is CASSLPGVLDGYTF.

The rearrangement uses TRBV12-3 or TRBV12-4 and TRBJ1-2, with 7 nucleotides matching TRBD1. This CDR3 is built from 16 residues. The V gene end was trimmed by 5 bases and the J gene end by 5 bases; junction bases not matched to a gene: 14. The CDR3 spells CASSTPWEGGDYGYTF. In DNA, the CDR3 is TGTGCCAGCAGTACGCCCTGGGAAGGGGGCGATTATGGCTACACCTTC.

This clonotype was observed at least ten times. The rearrangement links TRBV12-3 or TRBV12-4 to TRBJ2-1, with D uncertain. V gave up 2 bases and J gave up 7 bases, with 6 bases separating them. This CDR3 region has 12 residues. CDR3 amino acids: CASSLRVNEQFF. In DNA form, the CDR3 reads TGTGCCAGCAGTTTAAGGGTAAATGAGCAGTTCTTC.

V usage is TRBV20-1 and J usage is TRBJ2-7, with D possibly being TRBD2 (6 bases). Between the trimmed V and J ends, which lost 6 bases and 4 bases, there was a span of 19 bases. The CDR3 sequence is 14 residues long. CDR1 is DFQATT, CDR2 SNEGSKA, per germline (reference sequence). The CDR3 sequence is CSAPSRGISYEQYF. For the CDR3, the DNA is TGCAGTGCCCCGAGTCGGGGGATCTCGTACGAGCAGTACTTC.

This chain joins TRBV21-1 and TRBJ2-4; the table gives TRBD2 as D, unverified against the DNA. TRBV21-1 represents a pseudogene. The CDR3 covers 18 residues. CDR3 DNA: TGTGCCAGCAGCAAACGGGGTAGCGGGATGAGAAACAAAAACATTCAGTACTTC. It is translated as CASSKRGSGMRNKNIQYF.

A remark on this clonotype: A junction end diverges from the germline sequence, so it may reflect a read error. This chain connects TRBV7-2 to TRBJ2-5; D tentatively fits TRBD1 or TRBD2 (5 bases each). This CDR3 has 15 amino acids. From germline, CDR1 is SGHTA and CDR2 FQGNSA. The CDR3 DNA is TGTGCCAACAGCTTAGAGGGGCTAGAACAAGAGACCCAGTACTTC. This translates into CANSLEGLEQETQYF.

V and J are TRBV28 and TRBJ1-4; D uncertain. Germline assignment: CDR1 MDHEN and CDR2 SYDVKM. Trimming took 3 bases from V and 8 from J, leaving 16 bases between them. The CDR3 extends over 15 amino acids. The CDR3 nucleotides are TGTGCCAGCAGTTTTCGTATATCCCACCGGGAAAAACTGTTTTTT. It encodes CASSFRISHREKLFF.

V and J are TRBV20-1 and TRBJ2-1, with TRBD2 as a possible D gene (5 bases). The CDR3 totals 9 residues. V lost 7 bases, J lost 10 bases, and 8 bases lay in between. Germline lookup yields CDR1 DFQATT and CDR2 SNEGSKA (reference sequence). The CDR3: CSGRGEQFF. The CDR3 nucleotides are TGCAGTGGGAGAGGGGAGCAGTTCTTC.

V gene TRBV7-9 combines with J gene TRBJ1-5; 7 bases are a match to TRBD1. Germline V gives CDR1 SEHNR, CDR2 FQNEAQ (reference sequence). The CDR3 totals 17 residues. Germline trimming cut 1 base from V and 1 base from J; bases unmatched to any gene: 7. The CDR3 loop reads CASSLVQGGRSNQPQHF. The CDR3 coding sequence is TGTGCCAGCAGCTTAGTTCAGGGGGGCCGAAGCAATCAGCCCCAGCATTTT.

There are many counts of this clonotype. This rearrangement joins TRBV6-5 to TRBJ2-7; D is unclear. CDR1 is MNHEY, CDR2 SVGAGI, per germline. Trimming removed 8 bases at V and 2 bases at J, with 16 bases between. The CDR3 covers 14 residues. The chain's CDR3 is CASGPTPAPYEQYF. Written as DNA, the CDR3 is TGTGCCAGCGGGCCCACTCCAGCCCCCTACGAGCAGTACTTC.

This clonotype has only a few counts. This chain connects TRBV7-2 to TRBJ2-2, with unresolved D. Germline lookup yields CDR1 SGHTA and CDR2 FQGNSA. V was clipped by 3 bases and J by 2 bases, with 10 bases between them. The CDR3 contains 15 residues. CDR3 nucleotide sequence: TGTGCCAGCAGCTTGCCCACAGTAAACACCGGGGAGCTGTTTTTT. Its translation: CASSLPTVNTGELFF.